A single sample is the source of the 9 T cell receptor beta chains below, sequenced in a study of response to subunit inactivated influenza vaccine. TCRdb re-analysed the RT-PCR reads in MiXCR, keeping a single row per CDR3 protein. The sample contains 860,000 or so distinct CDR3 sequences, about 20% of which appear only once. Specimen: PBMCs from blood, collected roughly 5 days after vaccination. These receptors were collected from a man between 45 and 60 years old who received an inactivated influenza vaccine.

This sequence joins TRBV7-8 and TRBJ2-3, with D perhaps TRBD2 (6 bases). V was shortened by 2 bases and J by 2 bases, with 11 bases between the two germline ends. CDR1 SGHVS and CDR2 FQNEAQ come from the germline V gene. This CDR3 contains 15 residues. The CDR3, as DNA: TGTGCCAGCAGCTTAACGGGACTTAACACAGATACGCAGTATTTT. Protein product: CASSLTGLNTDTQYF.

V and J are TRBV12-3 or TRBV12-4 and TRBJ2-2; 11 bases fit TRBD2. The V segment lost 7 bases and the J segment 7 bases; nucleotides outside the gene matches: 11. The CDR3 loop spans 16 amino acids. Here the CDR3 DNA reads TGTGCCAGCACCTTCGGCCTAGCGGGGGGCGTCGGGGAGCTGTTTTTT. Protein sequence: CASTFGLAGGVGELFF.

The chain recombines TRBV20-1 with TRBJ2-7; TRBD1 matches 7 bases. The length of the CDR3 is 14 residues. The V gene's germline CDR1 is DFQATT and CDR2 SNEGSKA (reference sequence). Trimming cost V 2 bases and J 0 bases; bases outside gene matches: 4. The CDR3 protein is CSARKGQNSYEQYF. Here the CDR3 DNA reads TGCAGTGCTAGAAAGGGACAGAACTCCTACGAGCAGTACTTC.

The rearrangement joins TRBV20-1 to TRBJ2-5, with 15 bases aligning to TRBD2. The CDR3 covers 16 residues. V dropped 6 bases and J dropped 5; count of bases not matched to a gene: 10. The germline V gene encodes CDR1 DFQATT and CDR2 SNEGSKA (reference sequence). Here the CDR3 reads CSASRTSGGAQETQYF. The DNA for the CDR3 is TGCAGTGCGTCCCGGACTAGCGGGGGGGCACAGGAGACCCAGTACTTC.

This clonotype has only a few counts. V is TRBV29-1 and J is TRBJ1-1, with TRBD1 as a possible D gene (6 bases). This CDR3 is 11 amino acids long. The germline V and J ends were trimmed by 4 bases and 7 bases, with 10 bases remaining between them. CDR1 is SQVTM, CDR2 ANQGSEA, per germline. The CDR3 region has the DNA TGCAGCGTTGTCGGGACAATTGAAGCTTTCTTT. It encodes CSVVGTIEAFF.

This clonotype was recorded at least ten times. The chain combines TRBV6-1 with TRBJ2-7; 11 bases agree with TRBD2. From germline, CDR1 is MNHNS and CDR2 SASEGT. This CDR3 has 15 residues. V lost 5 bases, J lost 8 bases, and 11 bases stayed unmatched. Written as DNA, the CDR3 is TGTGCCAGCAGTCGGGTAGTAGCGGGAGGGGTAAAGCAGTACTTC. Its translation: CASSRVVAGGVKQYF.

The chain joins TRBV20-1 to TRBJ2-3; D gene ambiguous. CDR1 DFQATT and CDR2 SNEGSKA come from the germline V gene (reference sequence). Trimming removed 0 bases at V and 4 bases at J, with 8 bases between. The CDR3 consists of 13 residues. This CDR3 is CSARDNYADTQYF. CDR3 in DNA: TGCAGTGCTAGAGATAACTACGCAGATACGCAGTATTTT.

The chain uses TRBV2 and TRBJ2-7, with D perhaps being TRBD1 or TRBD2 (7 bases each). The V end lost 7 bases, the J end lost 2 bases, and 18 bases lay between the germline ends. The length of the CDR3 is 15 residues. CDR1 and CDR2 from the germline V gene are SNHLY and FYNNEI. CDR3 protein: CASTLPGGATYEQYF. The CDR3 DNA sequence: TGTGCCAGCACCCTACCAGGGGGGGCAACCTACGAGCAGTACTTC.

The CDR3 coding sequence is TGCAGTGCTTCCGGGACAACCTCTCTAGAGCAGTACTTC. This sequence encodes CSASGTTSLEQYF. V gene TRBV20-1 combines with J gene TRBJ2-7; weak D call: TRBD1 (6 bases). Germline CDR1 DFQATT, CDR2 SNEGSKA (reference sequence). There are 13 residues in the CDR3. V lost 5 bases, J lost 7 bases, and 18 bases lay in between.